The clone carrying this TCR beta chain has only a few counts. This CDR3 region has 15 residues. Germline values: CDR1 SGHAT, CDR2 FQDESV (reference sequence). With 5 bases removed from V and 0 bases from J, the gap between germline ends came to 11 bases. These data belong to a study of blood T cell repertoires in COVID-19. Study processing details: Amplifying reference gene primers gave estimates of nucleated cell counts. Measured with immunoSEQ multiplex PCR; TCRdb has only the in-frame clones, and not every one. V and J calls and clone size are those listed in that table; D and trimming were worked out from the DNA. The sample records some 240,000 clones, about nine tenths being singletons.

Source material: peripheral blood. This TCR was recovered from a man between 60 and 75 years old who had recovered from COVID-19. V and J are TRBV11-1 and TRBJ2-1; D is perhaps TRBD1 (6 bases). CDR3 residues: CASSLRQDSYNEQFF. CDR3 coding DNA: TGTGCCAGCAGCCTTCGACAGGACTCCTACAATGAGCAGTTCTTC.